Following are 3 T cell receptor beta chains from one sample sequenced in a study of T cell changes during pregnancy in multiple sclerosis. TCRdb's copy holds only in-frame clones and misses some; the assay was immunoSEQ multiplex PCR. The sample carries roughly 63,000 clones, roughly 93% recorded once. This sample comprised CD8+ T cells from peripheral blood mononuclear cells, obtained in the second trimester of pregnancy. The receptor source for this set is a female donor with multiple sclerosis, enrolled in a pregnancy study.

The V call is TRBV9, the J call TRBJ1-4; TRBD1 might be the D (6 bases). The CDR3 sequence is 14 residues long. Germline V gene data show CDR1 as SGDLS and CDR2 as YYNGEE. V lost 4 bases and J 8 bases, leaving 15 bases between the germline ends. This CDR3 reads CASSPMGGLEKLFF. The CDR3 DNA reads as TGTGCCAGCAGCCCGATGGGGGGGCTGGAAAAACTGTTTTTT.

The chain employs TRBV28 and TRBJ2-7; the match to TRBD1 covers 9 bases. After removal of 2 bases from V and 3 bases from J, the junction contained 14 bases not matched to a gene. CDR1 is MDHEN and CDR2 is SYDVKM in the germline V gene. CDR3 size: 18 residues. CDR3: CASSLNFHLGGQGYEQYF. The CDR3 bases are TGTGCCAGCAGTTTAAATTTCCACCTAGGGGGACAGGGCTACGAGCAGTACTTC.

The chain combines TRBV5-8 with TRBJ2-1, with 12 bases lining up with TRBD2. The CDR3 spans 15 residues. Trimming cost V 0 bases and J 7 bases; bases outside gene matches: 2. Germline values: CDR1 SGHTS, CDR2 YDEGEE. CDR3 loop: CASSLGGTSGNEQFF. The CDR3 nucleotides read TGTGCCAGCAGCTTGGGGGGGACTAGCGGGAATGAGCAGTTCTTC.